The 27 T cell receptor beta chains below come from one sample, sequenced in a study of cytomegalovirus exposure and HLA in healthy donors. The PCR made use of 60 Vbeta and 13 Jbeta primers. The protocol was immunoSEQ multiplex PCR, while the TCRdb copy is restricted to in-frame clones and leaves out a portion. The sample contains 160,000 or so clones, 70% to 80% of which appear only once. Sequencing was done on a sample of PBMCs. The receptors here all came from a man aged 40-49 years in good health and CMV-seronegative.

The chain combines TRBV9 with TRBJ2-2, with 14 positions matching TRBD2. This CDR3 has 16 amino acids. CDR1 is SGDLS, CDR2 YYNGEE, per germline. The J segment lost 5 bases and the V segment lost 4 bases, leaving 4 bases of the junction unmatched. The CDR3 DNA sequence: TGTGCCAGCAGCTCCGGACTAGCGGGAGGTACCGGGGAGCTGTTTTTT. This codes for CASSSGLAGGTGELFF.

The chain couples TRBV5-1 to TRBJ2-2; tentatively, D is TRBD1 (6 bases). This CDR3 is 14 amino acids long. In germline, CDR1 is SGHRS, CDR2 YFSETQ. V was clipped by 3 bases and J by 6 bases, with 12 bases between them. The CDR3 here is CASSWGQGSGELFF. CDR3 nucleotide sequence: TGCGCCAGCAGCTGGGGGCAGGGGTCCGGGGAGCTGTTTTTT.

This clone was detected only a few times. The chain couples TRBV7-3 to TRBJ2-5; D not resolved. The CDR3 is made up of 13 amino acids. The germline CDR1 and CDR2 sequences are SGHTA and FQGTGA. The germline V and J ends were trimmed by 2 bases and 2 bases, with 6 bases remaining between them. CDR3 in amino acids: CASSLELQETQYF. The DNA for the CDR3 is TGTGCCAGCAGCTTAGAACTACAAGAGACCCAGTACTTC. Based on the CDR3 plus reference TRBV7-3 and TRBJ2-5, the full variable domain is GAGVSQTPSNKVTEKGKYVELRCDPISGHTALYWYRQSLGQGPEFLIYFQGTGAADDSGLPNDRFFAVRPEGSVSTLKIQRTERGDSAVYLCASSLELQETQYFGPGTRLLVL.

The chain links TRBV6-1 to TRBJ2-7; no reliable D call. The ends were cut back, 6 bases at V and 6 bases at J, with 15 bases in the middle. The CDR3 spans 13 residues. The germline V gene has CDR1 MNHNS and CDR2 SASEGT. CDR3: CASSPPPPGEQYF. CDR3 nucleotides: TGTGCCAGCAGCCCCCCCCCTCCCGGCGAGCAGTACTTC.

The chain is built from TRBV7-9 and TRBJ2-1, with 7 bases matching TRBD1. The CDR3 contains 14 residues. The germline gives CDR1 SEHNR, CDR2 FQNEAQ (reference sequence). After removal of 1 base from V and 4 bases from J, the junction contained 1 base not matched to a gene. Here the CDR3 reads CASSLEGQYNEQFF. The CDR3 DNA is TGTGCCAGCAGCTTAGAGGGACAGTACAATGAGCAGTTCTTC.

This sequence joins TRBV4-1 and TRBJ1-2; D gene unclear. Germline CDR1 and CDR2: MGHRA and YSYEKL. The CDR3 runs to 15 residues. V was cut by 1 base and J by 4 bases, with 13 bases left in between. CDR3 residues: CASSQVSACCYGYTF. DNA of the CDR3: TGCGCCAGCAGCCAAGTTTCTGCGTGTTGCTATGGCTACACCTTC.

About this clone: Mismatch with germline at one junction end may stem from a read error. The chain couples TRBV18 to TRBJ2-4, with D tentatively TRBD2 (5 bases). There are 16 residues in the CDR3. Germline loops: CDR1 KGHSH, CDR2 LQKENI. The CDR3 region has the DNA TGTGCCAGCTCTATGCATCTGGACCTAGCCAAAAACAGTCAGTACTTC. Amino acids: CASSMHLDLAKNSQYF.

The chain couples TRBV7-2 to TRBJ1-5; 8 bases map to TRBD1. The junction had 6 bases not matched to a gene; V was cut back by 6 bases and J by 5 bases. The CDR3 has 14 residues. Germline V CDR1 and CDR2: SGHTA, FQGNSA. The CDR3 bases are TGTGCCAGCAGTCCAGGGGGCGCAGATCAGCCCCAGCATTTT. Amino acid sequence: CASSPGGADQPQHF.

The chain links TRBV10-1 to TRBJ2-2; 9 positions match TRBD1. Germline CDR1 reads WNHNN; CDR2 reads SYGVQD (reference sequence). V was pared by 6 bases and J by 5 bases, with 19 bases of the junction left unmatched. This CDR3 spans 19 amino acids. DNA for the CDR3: TGCGCCAGCAGGCCCGGGACAGGGAGAGACGGGGAGGGGACCGGGGAGCTGTTTTTT. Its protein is CASRPGTGRDGEGTGELFF.

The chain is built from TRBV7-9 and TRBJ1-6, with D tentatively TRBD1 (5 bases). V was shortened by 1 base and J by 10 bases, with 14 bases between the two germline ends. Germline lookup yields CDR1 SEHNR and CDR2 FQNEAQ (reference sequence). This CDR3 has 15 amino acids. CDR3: CASSLVMGGRSPLHF. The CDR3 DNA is TGTGCCAGCAGCTTAGTTATGGGGGGACGGTCACCCCTCCACTTT.

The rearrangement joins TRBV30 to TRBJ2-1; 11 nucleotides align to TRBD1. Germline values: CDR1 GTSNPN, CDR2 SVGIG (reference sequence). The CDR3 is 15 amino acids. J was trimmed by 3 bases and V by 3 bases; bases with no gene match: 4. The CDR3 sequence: CAWSAGTGGYNEQFF. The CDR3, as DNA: TGTGCCTGGAGCGCCGGGACAGGGGGCTACAATGAGCAGTTCTTC.

Here the CDR3 reads CASSLLAPGNTQYF. The CDR3 region has the DNA TGTGCCAGCAGCTTACTAGCGCCCGGTAATACGCAGTATTTT. The V and J genes are TRBV7-9 and TRBJ2-3, with D perhaps TRBD2 (6 bases). The CDR3 totals 14 residues. Germline V gene data show CDR1 as SEHNR and CDR2 as FQNEAQ (reference sequence). The V end was cut by 2 bases, the J end by 7 bases, with 13 bases between.

CDR3 in DNA: TGTGCCAGCAGCCTCTGGACTGTTTCAGGGGAAGATACGCAGTATTTT. Its protein is CASSLWTVSGEDTQYF. The chain is built from TRBV5-4 and TRBJ2-3, with TRBD1 as a possible D gene (6 bases). The germline V gene encodes CDR1 SGHNT and CDR2 YYREEE (reference sequence). The CDR3 is 16 amino acids. V was trimmed by 4 bases and J by 5 bases, leaving 20 bases between them.

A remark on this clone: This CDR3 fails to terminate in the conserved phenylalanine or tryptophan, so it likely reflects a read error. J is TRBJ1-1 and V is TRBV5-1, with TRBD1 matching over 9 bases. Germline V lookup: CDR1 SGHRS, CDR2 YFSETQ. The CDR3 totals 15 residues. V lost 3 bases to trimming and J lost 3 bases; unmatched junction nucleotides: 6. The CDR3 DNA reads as TGCGCCAGCAGCTCAGGGACAGGGTTGGACACTGAAGCTTTCTCT. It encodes CASSSGTGLDTEAFS.

CDR3 sequence reads: CASSEMIGTGQGYTF. The CDR3, as DNA: TGTGCCAGCAGTGAGATGATAGGGACAGGGCAAGGCTACACCTTC. The chain links TRBV25-1 to TRBJ1-2, with 9 positions matching TRBD1. The germline CDR1 and CDR2 sequences are MGHDK and SYGVNS. V lost 3 bases and J lost 8; bases outside the gene matches: 10. The length of the CDR3 is 15 residues.

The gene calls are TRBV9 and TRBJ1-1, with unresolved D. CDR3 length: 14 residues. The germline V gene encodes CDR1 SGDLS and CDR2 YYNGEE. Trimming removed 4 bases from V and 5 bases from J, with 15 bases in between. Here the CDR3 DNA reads TGTGCCAGCAGCAGCGGATGGGGTAAAACTGAAGCTTTCTTT. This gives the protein CASSSGWGKTEAFF.

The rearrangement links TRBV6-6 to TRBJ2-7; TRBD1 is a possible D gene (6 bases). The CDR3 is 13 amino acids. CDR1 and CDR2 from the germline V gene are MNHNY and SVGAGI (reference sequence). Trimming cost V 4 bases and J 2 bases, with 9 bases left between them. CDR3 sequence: CASSFRGTYEQYV. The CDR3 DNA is TGTGCCAGCAGTTTTAGGGGGACCTACGAGCAGTACGTC.

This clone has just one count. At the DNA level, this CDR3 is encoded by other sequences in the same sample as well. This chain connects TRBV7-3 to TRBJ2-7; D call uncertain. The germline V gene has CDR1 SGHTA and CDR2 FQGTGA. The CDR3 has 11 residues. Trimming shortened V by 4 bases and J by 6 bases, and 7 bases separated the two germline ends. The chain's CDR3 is CASSSGGEQYF. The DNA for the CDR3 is TGTGCCAGCAGCTCCGGTGGCGAGCAGTACTTC.

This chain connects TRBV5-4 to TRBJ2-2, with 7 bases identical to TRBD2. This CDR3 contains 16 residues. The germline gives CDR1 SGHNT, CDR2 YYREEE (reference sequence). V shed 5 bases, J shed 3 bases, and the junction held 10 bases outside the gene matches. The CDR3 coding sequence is TGTGCCAGCAGGGTTGGGGGGGGGACGCACACCGGGGAGCTGTTTTTT. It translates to CASRVGGGTHTGELFF.

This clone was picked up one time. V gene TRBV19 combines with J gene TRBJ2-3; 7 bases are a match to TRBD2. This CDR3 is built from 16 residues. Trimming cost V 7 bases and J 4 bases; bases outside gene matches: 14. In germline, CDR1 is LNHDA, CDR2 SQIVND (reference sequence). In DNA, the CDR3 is TGTGCCAGTACCTCAATTCGGGCGGGAGAGTCAGATACGCAGTATTTT. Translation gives CASTSIRAGESDTQYF.

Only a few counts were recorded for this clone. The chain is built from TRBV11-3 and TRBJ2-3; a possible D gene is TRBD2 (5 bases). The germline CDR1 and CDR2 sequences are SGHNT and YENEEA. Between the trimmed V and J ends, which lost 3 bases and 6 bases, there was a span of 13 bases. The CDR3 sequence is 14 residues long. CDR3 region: CASSLEAKGDTQYF. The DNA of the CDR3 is TGTGCCAGCAGCTTGGAGGCAAAAGGCGATACGCAGTATTTT.

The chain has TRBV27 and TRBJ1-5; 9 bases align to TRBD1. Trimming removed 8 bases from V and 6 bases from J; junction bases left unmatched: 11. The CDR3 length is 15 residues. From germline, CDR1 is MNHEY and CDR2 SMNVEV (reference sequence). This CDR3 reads CASDHVGTGSQPQHF. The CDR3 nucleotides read TGTGCCAGCGATCACGTCGGGACAGGGAGTCAGCCCCAGCATTTT.

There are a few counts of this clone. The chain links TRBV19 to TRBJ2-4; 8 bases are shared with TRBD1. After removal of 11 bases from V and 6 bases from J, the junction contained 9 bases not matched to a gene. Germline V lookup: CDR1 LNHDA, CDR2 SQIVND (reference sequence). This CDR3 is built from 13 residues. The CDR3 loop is CAASGGPRNIQYF. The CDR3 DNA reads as TGTGCCGCGTCAGGGGGCCCAAGAAACATTCAGTACTTC.

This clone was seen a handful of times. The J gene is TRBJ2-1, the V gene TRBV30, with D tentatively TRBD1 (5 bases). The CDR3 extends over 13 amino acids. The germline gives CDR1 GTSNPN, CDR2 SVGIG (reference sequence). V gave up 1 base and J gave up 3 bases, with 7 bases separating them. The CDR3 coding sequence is TGTGCCTGGAGTGGGGGCCACTACAATGAGCAGTTCTTC. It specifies CAWSGGHYNEQFF. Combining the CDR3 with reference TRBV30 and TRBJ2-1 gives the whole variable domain SQTIHQWPATLVQPVGSPLSLECTVEGTSNPNLYWYRQAAGRGLQLLFYSVGIGQISSEVPQNLSASRPQDRQFILSSKKLLLSDSGFYLCAWSGGHYNEQFFGPGTRLTVL.

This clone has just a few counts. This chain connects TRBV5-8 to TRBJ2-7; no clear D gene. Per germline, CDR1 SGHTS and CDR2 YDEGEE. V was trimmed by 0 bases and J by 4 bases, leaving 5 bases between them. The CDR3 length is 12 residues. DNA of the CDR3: TGTGCCAGCAGCTTGGTGAGGTACGAGCAGTACGTC. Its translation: CASSLVRYEQYV.

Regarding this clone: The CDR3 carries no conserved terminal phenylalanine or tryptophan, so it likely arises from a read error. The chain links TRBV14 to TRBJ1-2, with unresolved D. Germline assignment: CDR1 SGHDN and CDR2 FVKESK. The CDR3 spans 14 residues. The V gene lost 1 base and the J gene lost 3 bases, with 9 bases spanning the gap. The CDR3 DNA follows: TGTGCCAGCAGCCAAGGCCTCCGGGACTATGGCTACACCCTC. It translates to CASSQGLRDYGYTL.

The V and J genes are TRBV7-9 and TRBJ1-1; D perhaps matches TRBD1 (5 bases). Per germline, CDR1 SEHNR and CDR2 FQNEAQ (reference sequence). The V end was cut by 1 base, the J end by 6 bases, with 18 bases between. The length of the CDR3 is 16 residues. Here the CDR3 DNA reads TGTGCCAGCAGCTTAGATGCCGACGGGGGAGGTGCTGAAGCTTTCTTT. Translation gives CASSLDADGGGAEAFF.